This entry is about one T cell receptor beta chain. This clone has only one observation. There is no known antigen for this receptor. Base qualities are not at hand, and no much larger clone is one base apart. In the first month after transplant, blood samples were collected up to 4 times, and after that at least monthly when available. The data are from a study of graft-versus-host responses after intestinal transplantation (dated by TCRdb to the early 2020s). Study-level background: Recipients received multivisceral, liver-intestinal, or isolated intestinal transplants. Alloreactive clones were identified by sequencing pre-transplant mixed lymphocyte reaction products and comparing these products with unstimulated pre-transplant donor and recipient T cells. A peak of at least 4% donor T cells among recipient peripheral blood mononuclear cells was the definition used for donor T cell macrochimerism. Graft-versus-host and host-versus-graft alloreactive T cell clones were tracked in the graft, circulation and bone marrow after intestinal transplantation using bulk TCR-beta CDR3 sequencing. The cohort enrolled 24 intestinal transplant recipients, one of whom was a retransplant, and a few patients without pretransplant specimens were excluded. Anti-thymocyte globulin induction was given to all recipients, followed by maintenance tacrolimus and steroids for approximately 3 years. Rather than being sequenced by the commercial service, samples from three later patients were sequenced in-house on an Illumina MiSeq and processed with MiXCR.

The library came from the immunoSEQ multiplex PCR assay. For most patients, genomic DNA was subjected to high-throughput TCR-beta CDR3 sequencing by Adaptive Biotechnologies. As for the original processing: Adaptive's ImmunoSEQ software supplied the TCR sequencing data for around 19 patients, while MiXCR and VDJtools were used to process a few other patients. CDR3 nucleotide sequences shared between donor and recipient were removed because the origin of such sequences could not be assigned. Alloreactive clones required at least 2-fold expansion over unstimulated cells and minimum CFSE-low frequency of 0.002% (template counts) or 0.001% (read counts). Clones detected in sequenced pre-transplant spleen, lymph node, or MLR CFSE-low populations of the donor or recipient were defined as mappable. Cumulative frequency of alloreactive clones was calculated as a percentage of all sequences weighted by copy number. The source is immuneACCESS, and TCRdb retained only in-frame sequences with V and J called. Part of the clones is not carried over; for the studies checked, unresolved V genes explain less than half of this, and the remainder is unexplained. That table is the source of V, J and clone size, and D and trimming were worked out from the DNA. The sample includes approximately 58,000 clones, with around 90% observed a single time. Roughly 2.8% of the sample lies in the top ten.

Broad study findings and their caveats: Early after transplant, peak levels of circulating GvH clones were found to be associated with declines in HvG clones. GvH clones were detected in recipient bone marrow, and some appeared earlier in ileal mucosa or blood, consistent with an intestinal mucosal origin. The relatively low number and heterogeneity of intestinal transplant patients limited the conclusions. Patients with donor T cell macrochimerism had high GvH to HvG T cell clonal ratios in their allografts.

From the germline V gene (reference sequence), CDR1 is MNHEY and CDR2 is SMNVEV. The cysteine opens and the phenylalanine closes a CDR3 of 12 amino acids. Just CDR3 DNA is preserved here, 36 bases in frame from base 1. V lost 6 bases and J lost 1 base; the stretch between them is 6 bases long. This clonotype was sampled from a human patient who received an intestinal transplant, so some T cells may come from the graft donor. This material consisted of PBMCs, taken around 120 days after intestinal transplantation. This receptor chain uses TRBV27 and TRBJ2-5, with TRBD1 perhaps the D gene, on 5 matching bases. The CDR3 region has the sequence CASSQGQETQYF. The sequence in DNA is TGTGCCAGCAGCCAGGGCCAAGAGACCCAGTACTTC.